The 15 T cell receptor beta chains in this list originate from one sample, sequenced in a study of cytomegalovirus exposure and HLA in healthy donors. It was with 60 Vbeta and 13 Jbeta primers that the PCR ran. Generated by immunoSEQ multiplex PCR, the TCRdb table keeps only in-frame clones and is missing some. The repertoire consists of fewer than 200,000 clones, with about 79% occurring once and the leading ten covering 0.98%. The sample was PBMCs. All receptors derive from a woman aged 45-65 years in good health and CMV-seropositive.

J is TRBJ2-7 and V is TRBV7-9; perhaps TRBD1 as D (6 bases). Per the germline V gene, CDR1 is SEHNR and CDR2 is FQNEAQ (reference sequence). The CDR3 spans 14 residues. With 5 bases removed from V and 4 bases from J, the gap between germline ends came to 15 bases. The CDR3 sequence: CASSKDRDSYEQYF. CDR3 bases: TGTGCCAGCAGCAAGGACAGAGATTCTTACGAGCAGTACTTC.

This sequence joins TRBV7-6 and TRBJ1-2; 12 bases are a match to TRBD1. Trimming cost V 1 base and J 8 bases; bases outside gene matches: 8. Germline V gene sequence: CDR1 SGHVS, CDR2 FNYEAQ. The CDR3 is made up of 16 amino acids. CDR3 DNA sequence: TGTGCCAGCAGCTTAGGAACGGGACAGGGGGCGGGAGGCTACACCTTC. The encoded protein is CASSLGTGQGAGGYTF.

The V gene is TRBV30, the J gene TRBJ2-7; D is perhaps TRBD1 (5 bases). V lost 2 bases and J 1 base, leaving 21 bases between the germline ends. This CDR3 contains 17 residues. Per germline, CDR1 GTSNPN and CDR2 SVGIG (reference sequence). This CDR3 reads CAWSSTVGRASSYEQYF. The CDR3 region has the DNA TGTGCCTGGAGTTCCACCGTTGGCAGGGCATCTTCCTACGAGCAGTACTTC.

V gene TRBV28 combines with J gene TRBJ2-7; the match to TRBD1 covers 7 bases. V lost 7 bases, J lost 2 bases, and 8 bases stayed unmatched. The CDR3 contains 14 residues. CDR1 and CDR2 from the germline V gene are MDHEN and SYDVKM. CDR3 nucleotide sequence: TGTGCCAGCAACAAGAGGACAGGAACCTACGAGCAGTACTTC. Its protein is CASNKRTGTYEQYF. The full variable domain, completed using reference TRBV28 and TRBJ2-7, is DVKVTQSSRYLVKRTGEKVFLECVQDMDHENMFWYRQDPGLGLRLIYFSYDVKMKEKGDIPEGYSVSREKKERFSLILESASTNQTSMYLCASNKRTGTYEQYFGPGTRLTVT.

Written as DNA, the CDR3 is TGTGCCAGCAGCGTCCTAGCGGGAACCACCTCGCAGTACTTC. Its translation: CASSVLAGTTSQYF. The chain employs TRBV28 and TRBJ2-7, with 9 bases lining up with TRBD2. The germline V gene has CDR1 MDHEN and CDR2 SYDVKM. Trimming removed 6 bases from V and 9 bases from J; junction bases left unmatched: 12. CDR3 length: 14 amino acids.

The chain has TRBV30 and TRBJ1-2; D remains ambiguous. Trimming pared 2 bases from V and 0 bases from J, leaving 7 bases between. The CDR3 is 13 residues long. The germline V gene has CDR1 GTSNPN and CDR2 SVGIG (reference sequence). CDR3 sequence: CAWSISANYGYTF. The CDR3 coding sequence is TGTGCCTGGAGTATCTCAGCTAACTATGGCTACACCTTC.

The chain carries TRBV28 and TRBJ1-4; 7 bases agree with TRBD1. The CDR3 is 20 amino acids. V lost 4 bases and J lost 4; bases outside the gene matches: 21. Germline-derived CDR1 and CDR2 are MDHEN and SYDVKM. The CDR3 reads CASSSSRDRRSWGVNEKLFF. CDR3 sequence (DNA): TGTGCCAGCAGTTCATCCCGGGACAGAAGATCTTGGGGGGTTAATGAAAAACTGTTTTTT.

The chain uses TRBV28 and TRBJ1-5; 8 bases are shared with TRBD1. CDR1 is MDHEN and CDR2 is SYDVKM in the germline V gene. This CDR3 has 15 amino acids. Trimming took 8 bases from V and 0 from J; bases not matched to a gene: 6. The chain's CDR3 is CASFTGGLSNQPQHF. As DNA, the CDR3 is TGTGCCAGCTTTACAGGGGGTCTTAGCAATCAGCCCCAGCATTTT. Full variable domain (remainder filled in from reference TRBV28 and TRBJ1-5): DVKVTQSSRYLVKRTGEKVFLECVQDMDHENMFWYRQDPGLGLRLIYFSYDVKMKEKGDIPEGYSVSREKKERFSLILESASTNQTSMYLCASFTGGLSNQPQHFGDGTRLSIL.

V and J are TRBV27 and TRBJ2-3, with D perhaps TRBD2 (5 bases). CDR1 is MNHEY, CDR2 SMNVEV, per germline (reference sequence). The CDR3 runs 14 residues. Trimming pared 1 base from V and 3 bases from J, leaving 8 bases between. CDR3 in DNA: TGTGCCAGCAGTTTATGGGAGTCAACAGATACGCAGTATTTT. This translates into CASSLWESTDTQYF.

The V gene is TRBV4-3, the J gene TRBJ1-4, with a tentative D call TRBD1 (5 bases). With 4 bases removed from V and 8 bases from J, the gap between germline ends came to 11 bases. CDR1 and CDR2 (germline): LGHNA, YSLEER. CDR3 size: 13 residues. CDR3 bases: TGCGCCAGCAGCCTAACAAGGGGAGAAAAACTGTTTTTT. Its translation: CASSLTRGEKLFF.

The chain has TRBV5-4 and TRBJ2-1; D uncertain. The CDR3 extends over 11 amino acids. Germline CDR1 reads SGHNT; CDR2 reads YYREEE (reference sequence). V gave up 0 bases and J gave up 10 bases, with 5 bases separating them. The CDR3 reads CASSLGLEQFF. CDR3 DNA sequence: TGTGCCAGCAGCTTGGGTCTAGAGCAGTTCTTC. The whole variable domain, filled in from reference TRBV5-4 and TRBJ2-1, reads ETGVTQSPTHLIKTRGQQVTLRCSSQSGHNTVSWYQQALGQGPQFIFQYYREEENGRGNFPPRFSGLQFPNYSSELNVNALELDDSALYLCASSLGLEQFFGPGTRLTVL.

V usage is TRBV30 and J usage is TRBJ1-1; D gene uncertain. This CDR3 has 13 amino acids. Deletions cut 0 bases from V and 1 base from J, with 6 bases between. The V gene's germline CDR1 is GTSNPN and CDR2 SVGIG (reference sequence). The CDR3 sequence: CAWSVIRNTEAFF. In DNA, the CDR3 is TGTGCCTGGAGTGTGATCAGGAACACTGAAGCTTTCTTT.

This clone was seen only once. A junction boundary mismatches the germline segment, possibly from a read error. V is TRBV7-9 and J is TRBJ2-1; D gene ambiguous. The CDR3 is made up of 12 amino acids. Germline assignment: CDR1 SEHNR and CDR2 FQNEAQ (reference sequence). CDR3 loop: CSSSSLYNEQFF. CDR3 sequence (DNA): TGTTCCAGCAGTTCACTATACAATGAGCAGTTCTTC.

V is TRBV5-4 and J is TRBJ2-1; TRBD2 agrees at 7 bases. The germline gives CDR1 SGHNT, CDR2 YYREEE (reference sequence). This CDR3 region has 15 residues. The V gene end was trimmed by 1 base and the J gene end by 3 bases; junction bases not matched to a gene: 4. The CDR3 region has the DNA TGTGCCAGCAGCTTGCGTCTAGCGGACTACAATGAGCAGTTCTTC. As protein: CASSLRLADYNEQFF. Complete variable domain (other parts from reference TRBV5-4 and TRBJ2-1): ETGVTQSPTHLIKTRGQQVTLRCSSQSGHNTVSWYQQALGQGPQFIFQYYREEENGRGNFPPRFSGLQFPNYSSELNVNALELDDSALYLCASSLRLADYNEQFFGPGTRLTVL.

This sequence joins TRBV5-1 and TRBJ2-2; D remains ambiguous. Per the germline V gene, CDR1 is SGHRS and CDR2 is YFSETQ. This CDR3 comprises 15 residues. Between the trimmed V and J ends, which lost 4 bases and 1 base, there was a span of 11 bases. CDR3 sequence reads: CASSLSNLNTGELFF. The DNA for the CDR3 is TGCGCCAGCAGCCTTAGTAACTTGAACACCGGGGAGCTGTTTTTT.